The next 29 T cell receptor beta chains were all read from a single sample in a study of T cells in Graves' hyperthyroidism and ophthalmopathy. Amplification of TCR beta CDR3 regions used RNA as the template. Primed by the HTBI set, a first-round RT-PCR was run on the TCR CDR3. Via MiXCR, TCRdb re-called the multiplex PCR reads, giving one row per CDR3 protein. Of hundreds of thousands of distinct CDR3 sequences detected, less than 25% appear once; the ten largest clones hold more than 30%. Sequenced input: blood. These receptors were obtained from a man between 25 and 39 years old with Graves' ophthalmopathy.

J is TRBJ2-1 and V is TRBV20-1, with TRBD2 as a possible D gene (5 bases). The CDR3 spans 16 residues. Germline CDR1 reads DFQATT; CDR2 reads SNEGSKA (reference sequence). Between the trimmed V and J ends, which lost 6 bases and 3 bases, there was a span of 21 bases. The CDR3 loop reads CSASQLLASGYNEQFF. The CDR3 region has the DNA TGCAGTGCGTCCCAGCTTCTAGCATCCGGCTACAATGAGCAGTTCTTC.

This clonotype was picked up many times. The rearrangement joins TRBV28 to TRBJ1-5, with D uncertain. Trimming pared 6 bases from V and 4 bases from J, leaving 13 bases between. Germline V gene sequence: CDR1 MDHEN, CDR2 SYDVKM. This CDR3 has 14 residues. CDR3 nucleotide sequence: TGTGCCAGCAGCCGCCGGGCCGGAAATCAGCCCCAGCATTTT. Residues: CASSRRAGNQPQHF.

The table lists this clonotype with a few counts. This chain links TRBV27 with TRBJ1-5; weak D call: TRBD1 (5 bases). The V gene lost 5 bases and the J gene lost 10 bases, with 21 bases spanning the gap. Germline loops: CDR1 MNHEY, CDR2 SMNVEV (reference sequence). The CDR3 sequence is 15 residues long. For the CDR3, the DNA is TGTGCCAGCAGTCCCGTAGTTTCTGGAGGGGTTCCCCAGCATTTT. This sequence encodes CASSPVVSGGVPQHF.

The J gene is TRBJ2-7, the V gene TRBV27, with D unclear. In germline, CDR1 is MNHEY, CDR2 SMNVEV (reference sequence). V dropped 3 bases and J dropped 7 bases, with 10 bases sitting between them. This CDR3 has 12 residues. The CDR3 is CASSFPDQEQYF. CDR3 in DNA: TGTGCCAGCAGTTTCCCCGACCAAGAGCAGTACTTC.

This clonotype appeared a few times. This chain connects TRBV15 to TRBJ2-2, with D possibly TRBD1 on 6 matching bases. V gave up 2 bases and J gave up 1 base, with 14 bases separating them. The CDR3 has 17 residues. Looked up from germline, CDR1 is LNHNV and CDR2 is YYDKDF (reference sequence). The CDR3, as DNA: TGTGCCACCAGCAGACTTTGGGGGCTTTTGAACACCGGGGAGCTGTTTTTT. Translated: CATSRLWGLLNTGELFF.

In its sample, this clonotype was seen many times. The chain joins TRBV28 to TRBJ2-7; D gene ambiguous. Germline V gene lookup returns CDR1 MDHEN and CDR2 SYDVKM. The CDR3 totals 15 residues. V shed 5 bases and J shed 0 bases, with 14 bases lying between them. This CDR3 is CASSSDAASSYEQYF. CDR3 in DNA: TGTGCCAGCAGTAGTGATGCGGCTAGCTCCTACGAGCAGTACTTC.

This rearrangement joins TRBV12-3 or TRBV12-4 to TRBJ2-3; D perhaps matches TRBD2 (6 bases). The V end lost 3 bases, the J end lost 0 bases, and 16 bases lay between the germline ends. The CDR3 totals 17 residues. The CDR3, as DNA: TGTGCCAGCAGTTTGGTTCGTCCGGGGGAAAGCACAGATACGCAGTATTTT. Amino acid sequence: CASSLVRPGESTDTQYF.

This clonotype was seen ten or more times. The rearrangement links TRBV11-2 to TRBJ2-2; 15 bases agree with TRBD2. Per the germline V gene, CDR1 is SGHAT and CDR2 is FQNNGV. V lost 5 bases and J lost 4; bases outside the gene matches: 2. CDR3 length: 16 residues. DNA of the CDR3: TGTGCCAGCAGCGGGGGACTAGCGGGAGGCACCGGGGAGCTGTTTTTT. Translating it yields CASSGGLAGGTGELFF.

V usage is TRBV13 and J usage is TRBJ2-1; maybe TRBD2 (5 bases). In germline, CDR1 is PRHDT, CDR2 FYEKMQ (reference sequence). The ends were cut back, 5 bases at V and 5 bases at J, with 13 bases in the middle. This CDR3 has 14 residues. The chain's CDR3 is CASSPRGPDNEQFF. The CDR3 DNA follows: TGTGCCAGCAGCCCCCGGGGTCCCGACAATGAGCAGTTCTTC.

There are a few counts of this clonotype. The V call is TRBV28, the J call TRBJ2-7; D possibly corresponds to TRBD2 (5 bases). Trimming took 7 bases from V and 1 from J, leaving 8 bases between them. Per the germline V gene, CDR1 is MDHEN and CDR2 is SYDVKM. The CDR3 has 12 amino acids. The CDR3 sequence: CASTAESYEQYF. The CDR3 DNA reads as TGTGCCAGCACAGCGGAATCCTACGAGCAGTACTTC.

Only a few counts were recorded for this clonotype. The V and J genes are TRBV20-1 and TRBJ2-2; 9 positions match TRBD1. This CDR3 is 15 amino acids long. The V gene's germline CDR1 is DFQATT and CDR2 SNEGSKA (reference sequence). Trimming cost V 3 bases and J 5 bases; bases outside gene matches: 7. The CDR3 spells CSASRTGELTGELFF. The CDR3 coding sequence is TGCAGTGCTAGTAGGACAGGGGAGTTGACCGGGGAGCTGTTTTTT.

The chain employs TRBV30 and TRBJ2-1; D unresolved. The CDR3 spans 12 residues. The germline gives CDR1 GTSNPN, CDR2 SVGIG (reference sequence). Trimming stripped 5 bases from V and 2 bases from J, with 7 bases between. The CDR3 sequence is CAWDGTYNEQFF. CDR3 nucleotides: TGTGCCTGGGACGGAACCTACAATGAGCAGTTCTTC.

V gene TRBV5-4 combines with J gene TRBJ2-5, with D possibly matching TRBD2 (6 bases). CDR3 size: 15 residues. The germline V gene encodes CDR1 SGHNT and CDR2 YYREEE (reference sequence). V was pared by 0 bases and J by 4 bases, with 13 bases between. The DNA of the CDR3 is TGTGCCAGCAGCTTGGATGACGGGAGAGGAGAGACCCAGTACTTC. It yields the protein CASSLDDGRGETQYF. Using reference TRBV5-4 and TRBJ2-5 for the parts outside the CDR3, the full variable domain is ETGVTQSPTHLIKTRGQQVTLRCSSQSGHNTVSWYQQALGQGPQFIFQYYREEENGRGNFPPRFSGLQFPNYSSELNVNALELDDSALYLCASSLDDGRGETQYFGPGTRLLVL.

The chain combines TRBV6-5 with TRBJ2-1, with 9 positions matching TRBD1. V was clipped by 6 bases and J by 2 bases; unmatched bases: 17. The germline CDR1 and CDR2 sequences are MNHEY and SVGAGI. The CDR3 loop spans 19 amino acids. DNA for the CDR3: TGTGCCAGCAGCTTTACGACAGGGGGGCTCGCCCTACCCTACAATGAGCAGTTCTTC. This sequence encodes CASSFTTGGLALPYNEQFF.

V usage is TRBV11-2 and J usage is TRBJ2-1, with 11 bases identical to TRBD2. The CDR3 sequence is 19 residues long. Germline CDR1 reads SGHAT; CDR2 reads FQNNGV. The V gene end was trimmed by 2 bases and the J gene end by 6 bases; junction bases not matched to a gene: 15. The DNA of the CDR3 is TGTGCCAGCAGCTTATTGGGCCACTTGCTAGCGGGAGGTCCCAATGAGCAGTTCTTC. Translated: CASSLLGHLLAGGPNEQFF.

This clonotype was detected many times. The CDR3 loop reads CATDSGEAFF. In DNA, the CDR3 is TGTGCCACCGACTCGGGGGAAGCTTTCTTT. This chain connects TRBV6-1 to TRBJ1-1; no clear D. With 10 bases removed from V and 8 bases from J, the gap between germline ends came to 11 bases. The CDR3 sequence is 10 residues long. Germline V gene sequence: CDR1 MNHNS, CDR2 SASEGT.

This clonotype was picked up a small number of times. The chain couples TRBV6-5 to TRBJ2-7; D is possibly TRBD2 (6 bases). Trimming removed 0 bases from V and 2 bases from J, with 11 bases in between. The CDR3 is made up of 15 amino acids. Germline lookup yields CDR1 MNHEY and CDR2 SVGAGI. As DNA, the CDR3 is TGTGCCAGCAGTTACTCGGATGGCGGGACCTACGAGCAGTACTTC. It yields the protein CASSYSDGGTYEQYF.

The chain joins TRBV19 to TRBJ2-7, with D maybe TRBD1 (6 bases). The CDR3 has 13 amino acids. Trimming cost V 6 bases and J 1 base, with 10 bases left between them. Germline V gene sequence: CDR1 LNHDA, CDR2 SQIVND (reference sequence). This CDR3 reads CASRDSGSYEQYF. The DNA of the CDR3 is TGTGCCAGTAGGGACAGCGGATCCTACGAGCAGTACTTC.

The chain is built from TRBV4-2 and TRBJ1-6, with D hard to call. Trimming removed 0 bases from V and 7 bases from J, with 10 bases in between. The CDR3 sequence is 15 residues long. The germline V gene has CDR1 LGHNA and CDR2 YNFKEQ. The CDR3 loop reads CASSQDQNGNSPLHF. CDR3 nucleotides: TGTGCCAGCAGCCAAGATCAGAACGGCAATTCACCCCTCCACTTT.

A word on this clonotype: One end of the junction fails to match germline, which may point to a read error. The chain uses TRBV7-2 and TRBJ2-5; 12 bases agree with TRBD2. Germline V gene lookup returns CDR1 SGHTA and CDR2 FQGNSA. CDR3 size: 17 residues. The CDR3 nucleotides are TGCGCCAGCAGCCAAGATCTCGGACTAGCGGGACAAGAGACCCAGTACTTC. Translation: CASSQDLGLAGQETQYF. The variable domain in full, completed from reference TRBV7-2 and TRBJ2-5, reads GAGVSQSPSNKVTEKGKDVELRCDPISGHTALYWYRQSLGQGLEFLIYFQGNSAPDKSGLPSDRFSAERTGGSVSTLTIQRTQQEDSAVYLCASSQDLGLAGQETQYFGPGTRLLVL.

This clonotype was detected ten times or more. The V gene is TRBV11-2, the J gene TRBJ2-1, with 12 bases identical to TRBD2. V was pared by 4 bases and J by 5 bases, with 3 bases of the junction left unmatched. The CDR3 totals 15 residues. Looked up from germline, CDR1 is SGHAT and CDR2 is FQNNGV. The CDR3 sequence: CASSSLAGGDNEQFF. DNA of the CDR3: TGTGCCAGCAGCTCCCTAGCGGGAGGGGACAATGAGCAGTTCTTC.

This clonotype was seen a few times. J is TRBJ2-3 and V is TRBV6-1; 10 positions agree with TRBD2. Germline V gene sequence: CDR1 MNHNS, CDR2 SASEGT. This CDR3 spans 15 amino acids. V was pared by 6 bases and J by 3 bases, with 6 bases of the junction left unmatched. The CDR3 region is CASSSGLAATDTQYF. CDR3 nucleotides: TGTGCCAGCAGCTCCGGACTAGCGGCAACAGATACGCAGTATTTT.

The chain uses TRBV2 and TRBJ1-1; perhaps TRBD1 as D (6 bases). The CDR3 has 13 residues. The V end lost 7 bases, the J end lost 1 base, and 10 bases lay between the germline ends. Per germline, CDR1 SNHLY and CDR2 FYNNEI. CDR3 sequence: CASKGDWNTEAFF. The CDR3 DNA sequence: TGTGCCAGCAAGGGGGACTGGAACACTGAAGCTTTCTTT.

Comment on this clonotype: This may come from a read error, since a much larger clone is one base off. V usage is TRBV7-2 and J usage is TRBJ1-4; D is possibly TRBD1 (6 bases). Trimming shortened V by 2 bases and J by 2 bases, and 15 bases separated the two germline ends. The CDR3 consists of 17 residues. CDR1 SGHTA and CDR2 FQGNSA come from the germline V gene. CDR3 bases: TGTGCCAGCAGCTTATCCGGGGGCGGAGGTACTAATGAAAAACTGTTTTTT. Its protein is CASSLSGGGGTNEKLFF.

This clonotype was observed a few times. A junction end diverges from the germline sequence, so it may reflect a read error. The genes are TRBV6-2 or TRBV6-3 and TRBJ2-7, with a tentative D call TRBD1 (6 bases). The germline CDR1 and CDR2 sequences are MNHEY and SVGEGT. The CDR3 sequence is 17 residues long. The CDR3 DNA follows: TGTGTCAGCAGTCGTTCAGACAGGAATATTATTTCCTACGAGCAGTACTTC. Translation gives CVSSRSDRNIISYEQYF.

A few counts support this clonotype. The CDR3 loop reads CASSPGPDSYEQYF. CDR3 sequence (DNA): TGTGCCAGCAGTCCGGGACCAGATTCCTACGAGCAGTACTTC. V and J are TRBV12-3 or TRBV12-4 and TRBJ2-7, with D possibly being TRBD1 or TRBD2 (5 bases each). Trimming removed 5 bases at V and 1 base at J, with 12 bases between. This CDR3 is built from 14 residues.

A few counts support this clonotype. The genes are TRBV20-1 and TRBJ2-7, with D tentatively TRBD1 (6 bases). CDR3 size: 14 residues. V was cut by 4 bases and J by 3 bases, with 16 bases left in between. Looked up from germline, CDR1 is DFQATT and CDR2 is SNEGSKA (reference sequence). CDR3 nucleotides: TGCAGTGCTAAGGTTAGGGGGAGAGACTACGAGCAGTACTTC. Its translation: CSAKVRGRDYEQYF.

The sample holds one count of this clonotype. This may come from a read error, since a much larger clone is one base off. The chain joins TRBV11-2 to TRBJ2-7, with D maybe TRBD2 (6 bases). The ends were cut back, 1 base at V and 6 bases at J, with 13 bases in the middle. Per germline, CDR1 SGHAT and CDR2 FQNNGV. This CDR3 has 14 amino acids. The DNA for the CDR3 is TGTGCCAGCAGCTTAGGCAACGGGAGTCGCGAGCAGTACTTC. This encodes CASSLGNGSREQYF.

This clonotype has at least ten counts. The CDR3 spells CASSFLQGSVHF. DNA of the CDR3: TGTGCCAGCAGTTTCTTACAGGGATCGGTGCATTTT. This chain links TRBV12-3 or TRBV12-4 with TRBJ1-5; TRBD1 is a possible D gene (6 bases). V shed 3 bases and J shed 15 bases, with 15 bases lying between them. This CDR3 spans 12 amino acids.